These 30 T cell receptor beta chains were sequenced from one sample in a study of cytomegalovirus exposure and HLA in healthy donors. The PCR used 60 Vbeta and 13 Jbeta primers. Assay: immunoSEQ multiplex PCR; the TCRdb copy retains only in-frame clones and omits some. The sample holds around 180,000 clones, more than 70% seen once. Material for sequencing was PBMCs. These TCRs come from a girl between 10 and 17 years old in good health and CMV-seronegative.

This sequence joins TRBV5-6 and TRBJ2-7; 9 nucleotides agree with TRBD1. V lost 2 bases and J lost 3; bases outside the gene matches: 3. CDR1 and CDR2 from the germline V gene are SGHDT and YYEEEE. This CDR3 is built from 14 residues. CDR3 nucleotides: TGTGCCAGCAGCTTTGGACAGGGGTTCTACGAGCAGTACTTC. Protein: CASSFGQGFYEQYF.

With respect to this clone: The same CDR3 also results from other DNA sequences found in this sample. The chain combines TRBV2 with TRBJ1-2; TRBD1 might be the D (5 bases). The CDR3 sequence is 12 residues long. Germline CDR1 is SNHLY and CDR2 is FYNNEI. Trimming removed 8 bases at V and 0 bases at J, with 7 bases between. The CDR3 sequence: CASGAANYGYTF. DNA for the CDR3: TGTGCCAGCGGGGCCGCTAACTATGGCTACACCTTC. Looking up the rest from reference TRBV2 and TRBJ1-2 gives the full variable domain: EPEVTQTPSHQVTQMGQEVILRCVPISNHLYFYWYRQILGQKVEFLVSFYNNEISEKSEIFDDQFSVERPDGSNFTLKIRSTKLEDSAMYFCASGAANYGYTFGSGTRLTVV.

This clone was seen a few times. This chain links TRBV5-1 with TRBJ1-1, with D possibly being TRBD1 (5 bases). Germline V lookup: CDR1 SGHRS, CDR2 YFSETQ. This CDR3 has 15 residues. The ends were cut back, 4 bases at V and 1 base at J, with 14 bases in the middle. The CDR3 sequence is CASSLLGRGNTEAFF. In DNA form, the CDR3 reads TGCGCCAGCAGCCTCCTAGGAAGGGGGAACACTGAAGCTTTCTTT. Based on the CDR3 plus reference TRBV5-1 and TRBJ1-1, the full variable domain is KAGVTQTPRYLIKTRGQQVTLSCSPISGHRSVSWYQQTPGQGLQFLFEYFSETQRNKGNFPGRFSGRQFSNSRSEMNVSTLELGDSALYLCASSLLGRGNTEAFFGQGTRLTVV.

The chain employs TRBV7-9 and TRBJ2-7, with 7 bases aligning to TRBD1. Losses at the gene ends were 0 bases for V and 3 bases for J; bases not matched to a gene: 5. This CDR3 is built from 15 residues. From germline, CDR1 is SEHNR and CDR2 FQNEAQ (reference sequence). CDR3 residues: CASSLATGSVYEQYF. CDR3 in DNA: TGTGCCAGCAGCTTAGCGACAGGGTCGGTCTACGAGCAGTACTTC. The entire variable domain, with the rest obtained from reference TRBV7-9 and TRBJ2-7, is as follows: DTGVSQNPRHKITKRGQNVTFRCDPISEHNRLYWYRQTLGQGPEFLTYFQNEAQLEKSRLLSDRFSAERPKGSFSTLEIQRTEQGDSAMYLCASSLATGSVYEQYFGPGTRLTVT.

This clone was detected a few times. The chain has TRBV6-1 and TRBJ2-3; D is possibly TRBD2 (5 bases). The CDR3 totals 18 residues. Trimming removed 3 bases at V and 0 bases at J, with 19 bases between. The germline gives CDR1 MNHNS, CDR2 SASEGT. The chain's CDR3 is CASSERPGLSGSTDTQYF. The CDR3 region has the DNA TGTGCCAGCAGTGAGCGGCCCGGGCTCAGCGGTAGCACAGATACGCAGTATTTT.

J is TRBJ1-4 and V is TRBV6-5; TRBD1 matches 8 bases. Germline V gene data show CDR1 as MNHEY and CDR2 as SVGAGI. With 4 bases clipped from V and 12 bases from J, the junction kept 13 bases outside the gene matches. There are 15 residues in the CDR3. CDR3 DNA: TGTGCCAGCAGTTCCGCGAGGGACAGGTCCCGGGAACTGTTTTTT. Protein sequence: CASSSARDRSRELFF.

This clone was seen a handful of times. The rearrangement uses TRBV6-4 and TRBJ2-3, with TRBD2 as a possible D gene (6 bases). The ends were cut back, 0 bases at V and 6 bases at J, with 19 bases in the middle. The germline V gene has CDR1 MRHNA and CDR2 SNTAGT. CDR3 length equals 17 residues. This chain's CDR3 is CASSDSRAGTFGDTQYF. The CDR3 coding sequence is TGTGCCAGCAGTGACTCAAGAGCCGGGACTTTCGGCGATACGCAGTATTTT.

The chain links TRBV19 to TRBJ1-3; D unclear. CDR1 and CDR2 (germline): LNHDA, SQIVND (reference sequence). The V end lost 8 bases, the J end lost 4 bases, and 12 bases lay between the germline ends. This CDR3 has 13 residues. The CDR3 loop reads CASRVVPGNTIYF. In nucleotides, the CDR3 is TGTGCCAGTCGGGTGGTTCCCGGAAACACCATATATTTT. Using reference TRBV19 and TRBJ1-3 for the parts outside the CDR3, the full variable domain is DGGITQSPKYLFRKEGQNVTLSCEQNLNHDAMYWYRQDPGQGLRLIYYSQIVNDFQKGDIAEGYSVSREKKESFPLTVTSAQKNPTAFYLCASRVVPGNTIYFGEGSWLTVV.

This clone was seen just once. The CDR3 bases are TGTGCCAGCAGCCTCGGGTCCTCTGGGGCCAACGTCCTGACTTTC. The encoded protein is CASSLGSSGANVLTF. The chain employs TRBV6-5 and TRBJ2-6; the D is unclear. The CDR3 runs to 15 residues. Trimming cost V 6 bases and J 0 bases, with 9 bases left between them. Germline V gene sequence: CDR1 MNHEY, CDR2 SVGAGI.

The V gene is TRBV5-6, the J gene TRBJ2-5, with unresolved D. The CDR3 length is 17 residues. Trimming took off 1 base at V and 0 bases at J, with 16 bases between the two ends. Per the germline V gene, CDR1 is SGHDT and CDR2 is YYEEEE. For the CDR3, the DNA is TGTGCCAGCAGCTTGTGGGCGACGGATCTGTACCAAGAGACCCAGTACTTC. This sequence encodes CASSLWATDLYQETQYF.

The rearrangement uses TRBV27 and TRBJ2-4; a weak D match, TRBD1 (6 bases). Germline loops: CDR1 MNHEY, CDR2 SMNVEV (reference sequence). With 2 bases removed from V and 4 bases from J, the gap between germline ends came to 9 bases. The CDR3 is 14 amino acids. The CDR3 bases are TGTGCCAGCAGTTTACGTCAGGGGAAAAACATTCAGTACTTC. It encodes CASSLRQGKNIQYF.

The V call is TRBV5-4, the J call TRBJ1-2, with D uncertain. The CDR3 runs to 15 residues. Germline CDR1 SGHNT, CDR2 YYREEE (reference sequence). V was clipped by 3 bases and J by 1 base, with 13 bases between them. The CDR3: CASSYVRGDNYGYTF. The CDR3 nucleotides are TGTGCCAGCAGCTACGTTCGGGGAGATAACTATGGCTACACCTTC.

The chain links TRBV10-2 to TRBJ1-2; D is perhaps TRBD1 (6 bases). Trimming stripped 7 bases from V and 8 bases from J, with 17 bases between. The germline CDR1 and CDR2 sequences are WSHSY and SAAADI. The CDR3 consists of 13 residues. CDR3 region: CASTTPNREGYTF. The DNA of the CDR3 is TGCGCCAGCACCACCCCAAACAGGGAAGGCTACACCTTC.

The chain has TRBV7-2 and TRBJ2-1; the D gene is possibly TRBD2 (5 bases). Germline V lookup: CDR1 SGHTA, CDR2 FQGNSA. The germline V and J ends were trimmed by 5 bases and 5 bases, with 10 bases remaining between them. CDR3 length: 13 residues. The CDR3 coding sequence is TGTGCCAGCAGCCTCGGACTTAACAATGAGCAGTTCTTC. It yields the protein CASSLGLNNEQFF.

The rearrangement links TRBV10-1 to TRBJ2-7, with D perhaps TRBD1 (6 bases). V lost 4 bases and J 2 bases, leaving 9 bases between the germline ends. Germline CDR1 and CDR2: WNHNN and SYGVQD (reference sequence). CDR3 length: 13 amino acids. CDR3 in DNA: TGCGCCAGCAGTGGACAGGATGCCTACGAGCAGTACTTC. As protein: CASSGQDAYEQYF.

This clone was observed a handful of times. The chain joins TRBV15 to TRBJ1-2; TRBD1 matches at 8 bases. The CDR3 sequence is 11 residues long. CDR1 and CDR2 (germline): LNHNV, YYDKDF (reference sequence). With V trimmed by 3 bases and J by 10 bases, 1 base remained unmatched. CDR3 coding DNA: TGTGCCACCAGCAGGGACAGGGACTACACCTTC. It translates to CATSRDRDYTF.

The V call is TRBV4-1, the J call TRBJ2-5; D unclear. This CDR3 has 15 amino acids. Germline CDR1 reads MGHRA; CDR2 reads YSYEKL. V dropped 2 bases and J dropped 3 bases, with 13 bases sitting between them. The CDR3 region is CASSQYFAVEETQYF. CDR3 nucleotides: TGCGCCAGCAGCCAATATTTTGCGGTGGAAGAGACCCAGTACTTC.

The CDR3 DNA is TGTGCCACCAGCAGAGAGACAGGGGATCGTGATACGCAGTATTTT. Protein: CATSRETGDRDTQYF. The chain has TRBV15 and TRBJ2-3; 8 bases align to TRBD1. The V gene end was trimmed by 0 bases and the J gene end by 6 bases; junction bases not matched to a gene: 5. Germline V gene data show CDR1 as LNHNV and CDR2 as YYDKDF (reference sequence). The CDR3 consists of 15 residues.

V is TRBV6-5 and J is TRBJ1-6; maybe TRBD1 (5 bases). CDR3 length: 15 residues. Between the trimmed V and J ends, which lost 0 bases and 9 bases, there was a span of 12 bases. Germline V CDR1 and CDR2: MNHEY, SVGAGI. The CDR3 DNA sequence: TGTGCCAGCAGTTACTCCTCTCAGGGAAGTTCACCCCTCCACTTT. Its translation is CASSYSSQGSSPLHF.

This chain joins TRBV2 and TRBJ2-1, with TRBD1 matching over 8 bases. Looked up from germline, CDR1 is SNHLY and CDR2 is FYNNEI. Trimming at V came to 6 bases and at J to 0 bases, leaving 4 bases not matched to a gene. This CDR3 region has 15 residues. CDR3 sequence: CASSRQGSSYNEQFF. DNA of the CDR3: TGTGCCAGCAGCCGACAGGGGAGCTCCTACAATGAGCAGTTCTTC.

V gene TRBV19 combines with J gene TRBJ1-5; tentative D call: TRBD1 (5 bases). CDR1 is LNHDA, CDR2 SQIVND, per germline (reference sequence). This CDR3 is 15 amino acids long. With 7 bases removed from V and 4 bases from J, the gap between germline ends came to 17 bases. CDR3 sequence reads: CASMVGGAGNQPQHF. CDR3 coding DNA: TGTGCCAGTATGGTCGGAGGGGCAGGGAATCAGCCCCAGCATTTT.

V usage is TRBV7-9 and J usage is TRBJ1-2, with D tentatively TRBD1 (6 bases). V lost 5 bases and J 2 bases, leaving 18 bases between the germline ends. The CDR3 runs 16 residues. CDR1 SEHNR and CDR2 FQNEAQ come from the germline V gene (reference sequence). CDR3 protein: CASSRIVQGSNYGYTF. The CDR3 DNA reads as TGTGCCAGCAGCCGAATCGTACAGGGTTCCAACTATGGCTACACCTTC.

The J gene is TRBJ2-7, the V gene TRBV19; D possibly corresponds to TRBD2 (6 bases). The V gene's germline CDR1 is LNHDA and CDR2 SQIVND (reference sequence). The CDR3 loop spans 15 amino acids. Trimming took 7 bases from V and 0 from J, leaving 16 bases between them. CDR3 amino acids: CASNSGVSSSYEQYF. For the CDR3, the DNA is TGTGCCAGTAATTCGGGGGTCTCATCCTCCTACGAGCAGTACTTC.

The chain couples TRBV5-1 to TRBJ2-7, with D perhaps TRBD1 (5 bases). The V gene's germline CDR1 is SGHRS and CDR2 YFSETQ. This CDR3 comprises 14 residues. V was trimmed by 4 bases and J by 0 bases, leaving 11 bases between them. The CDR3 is CASSGQGGSYEQYF. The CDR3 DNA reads TGCGCCAGCAGCGGCCAGGGTGGCTCCTACGAGCAGTACTTC.

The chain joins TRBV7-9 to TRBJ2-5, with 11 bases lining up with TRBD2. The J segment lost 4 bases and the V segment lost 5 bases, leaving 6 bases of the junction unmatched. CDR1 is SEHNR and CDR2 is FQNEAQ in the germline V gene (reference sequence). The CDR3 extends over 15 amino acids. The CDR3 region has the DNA TGTGCCAGCAGCCGTACTAGCGGGGGATTAGAGACCCAGTACTTC. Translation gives CASSRTSGGLETQYF.

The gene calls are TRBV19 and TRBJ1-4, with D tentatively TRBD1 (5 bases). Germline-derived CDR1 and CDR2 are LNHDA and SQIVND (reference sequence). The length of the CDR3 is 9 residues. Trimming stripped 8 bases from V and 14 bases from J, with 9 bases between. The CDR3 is CASSRQLFF. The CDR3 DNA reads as TGTGCCAGTTCTCGACAGCTGTTTTTT.

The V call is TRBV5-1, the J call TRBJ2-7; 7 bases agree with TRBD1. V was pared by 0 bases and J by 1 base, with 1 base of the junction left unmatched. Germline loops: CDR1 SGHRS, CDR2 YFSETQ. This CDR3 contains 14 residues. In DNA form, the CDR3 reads TGCGCCAGCAGCTTGGGGGACAGATCCTACGAGCAGTACTTC. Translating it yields CASSLGDRSYEQYF. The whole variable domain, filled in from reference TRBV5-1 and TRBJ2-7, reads KAGVTQTPRYLIKTRGQQVTLSCSPISGHRSVSWYQQTPGQGLQFLFEYFSETQRNKGNFPGRFSGRQFSNSRSEMNVSTLELGDSALYLCASSLGDRSYEQYFGPGTRLTVT.

The CDR3 DNA is TGTGCCAGCAGCCCTACAACAGCGAACACTGAAGCTTTCTTT. As protein: CASSPTTANTEAFF. The chain joins TRBV9 to TRBJ1-1, with D unclear. Trimming removed 4 bases at V and 1 base at J, with 11 bases between. CDR3 length: 14 residues. Germline values: CDR1 SGDLS, CDR2 YYNGEE.

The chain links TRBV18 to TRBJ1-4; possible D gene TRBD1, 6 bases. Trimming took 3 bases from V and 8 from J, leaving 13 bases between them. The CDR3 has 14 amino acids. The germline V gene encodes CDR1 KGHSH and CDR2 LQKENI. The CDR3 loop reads CASSPSRGGEKLFF. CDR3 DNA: TGTGCCAGCTCACCGAGCAGGGGAGGGGAAAAACTGTTTTTT.

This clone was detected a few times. The CDR3 sequence is CASSPRNTEAFF. The CDR3 region has the DNA TGTGCCAGCAGCCCCAGGAACACTGAAGCTTTCTTT. This chain links TRBV6-5 with TRBJ1-1; D is uncertain. The germline V gene encodes CDR1 MNHEY and CDR2 SVGAGI. Trimming stripped 6 bases from V and 1 base from J, with 6 bases between. The CDR3 extends over 12 amino acids.